These T cell receptor beta chains were read from a single sample in a study of beta chain features in type 1 diabetes. Produced via immunoSEQ multiplex PCR; TCRdb's table is partial and in-frame only. The data contain a few hundred thousand clones, less than 35% of them singletons. The source material was central memory CD4+ T cells from blood. These receptors were obtained from a man aged 25 to 45 in good health. The CDR3 runs from the conserved cysteine through the conserved F or W. A D gene is named only where the DNA matches it firmly. Clone sizes are given selectively: once, few, many, or a class where the clone is expanded.

D: -; V: TRBV5-6; J: TRBJ2-7; size: -; DNA: TGTGCCAGCAGCCTTCAAGGACAGCAGTTAAGCTACGAGCAGTACTTC; CDR3: CASSLQGQQLSYEQYF
D: -; V: TRBV6-5; J: TRBJ1-2; size: -; DNA: TGTGCCAGCAGTTACGGCATAGGCGGCTATGGCTACACCTTC; CDR3: CASSYGIGGYGYTF
D: -; V: TRBV28; J: TRBJ2-7; size: -; DNA: TGTGCCAGCAGTCTTTCTCCCCACCCGACAGTTTTT; CDR3: CASSLSPHPTVF
D: -; V: TRBV7-2; J: TRBJ2-3; size: few; DNA: TGTGCCAGCAGCACTCATAGCACAGATACGCAGTATTTT; CDR3: CASSTHSTDTQYF
D: -; V: TRBV30; J: TRBJ2-7; size: -; DNA: TGTGCCTGGAGTGTAGGGCAGCAAGGGGACTACGAGCAGTACTTC; CDR3: CAWSVGQQGDYEQYF
D: TRBD1; V: TRBV27; J: TRBJ2-6; size: few; DNA: TGTGCCAGCAGTCCCTGGGACAGGGTAGGAGGGGCCAACGTCCTGACTTTC; CDR3: CASSPWDRVGGANVLTF
D: TRBD2; V: TRBV5-4; J: TRBJ2-1; size: few; DNA: TGTGCCAGCAGCCCTCGGACTAGCGGGAGAAATGAGCAGTTCTTC; CDR3: CASSPRTSGRNEQFF
D: TRBD1; V: TRBV6-5; J: TRBJ1-2; size: -; DNA: TGTGCCAGCAGGGAGGGACAGGGGTTTGGCTACACCTTC; CDR3: CASREGQGFGYTF
D: TRBD1; V: TRBV7-9; J: TRBJ1-2; size: -; DNA: TGTGCCAGCAGCTGGACAGGGGATGGTGGCTACACCTTC; CDR3: CASSWTGDGGYTF
D: TRBD2; V: TRBV18; J: TRBJ2-1; size: -; DNA: TGTGCCAGCTCACCCCCGGGACTAGTCTTCAATGAGCAGTTCTTC; CDR3: CASSPPGLVFNEQFF
D: TRBD1; V: TRBV2; J: TRBJ1-5; size: -; DNA: TGTGCCAGCAGTGGGCAGGGGGCAGGGTCCGGCAATCAGCCCCAGCATTTT; CDR3: CASSGQGAGSGNQPQHF
D: TRBD2; V: TRBV25-1; J: TRBJ2-1; size: few; DNA: TGTGCCAGCAGGGAAACGGGGCGGGGGGGCCGAAATGAGCAGTTCTTC; CDR3: CASRETGRGGRNEQFF
D: -; V: TRBV5-1; J: TRBJ1-1; size: -; DNA: TGCGCCAGCAGCCCCAAGACGAACACTGAAGCTTTCTTT; CDR3: CASSPKTNTEAFF
D: TRBD2; V: TRBV5-5; J: TRBJ2-5; size: -; DNA: TGTGCCAGCAGAGTAGGGGCGGGAGTGGGACAAGAGACCCAGTACTTC; CDR3: CASRVGAGVGQETQYF
D: TRBD2; V: TRBV2; J: TRBJ2-1; size: few; DNA: TGTGCCAGCAGGGCCTCTCCCGGGACTAGCGGGAGGGGGGTGGTAGGTGAGCAGTTCTTC; CDR3: CASRASPGTSGRGVVGEQFF
D: TRBD1; V: TRBV5-4; J: TRBJ2-1; size: few; DNA: TGTGCCAGCAGCTCCGGGACAGGGTTGGGCAATGAGCAGTTCTTC; CDR3: CASSSGTGLGNEQFF
D: TRBD2; V: TRBV6-5; J: TRBJ2-7; size: -; DNA: TGTGCCAGCAGTTACTCGAGCCAGCGGGGGGCTTACGAGCAGTACTTC; CDR3: CASSYSSQRGAYEQYF
D: TRBD1; V: TRBV30; J: TRBJ1-6; size: -; DNA: TGTGCCTGGGCTCGACAGGGACTTTCACCCCTCCACTTT; CDR3: CAWARQGLSPLHF
D: -; V: TRBV4-3; J: TRBJ2-1; size: few; DNA: TGCGCCAGCAGCTTGCTGGCGGAGAGCAATGAGCAGTTCTTC; CDR3: CASSLLAESNEQFF
D: -; V: TRBV5-5; J: TRBJ2-7; size: few; DNA: TGTGCCAGCAGCCCCGCTGGGACTCGCGCCGAGCAGTACTTC; CDR3: CASSPAGTRAEQYF
D: -; V: TRBV13; J: TRBJ2-7; size: -; DNA: TGTGCCAGCAGCTGTCCCACCCTTGGAGAGTACGAGCAGTACTTC; CDR3: CASSCPTLGEYEQYF
D: -; V: TRBV28; J: TRBJ2-1; size: many; DNA: TGTGCCAGCAGTTTATATCACGCAGGAAGTAATGAGCAGTTCTTC; CDR3: CASSLYHAGSNEQFF
D: TRBD1; V: TRBV9; J: TRBJ1-1; size: few; DNA: TGTGCCAGCAGCGTTGACAGGGAGGCTGACACTGAAGCTTTCTTT; CDR3: CASSVDREADTEAFF
D: -; V: TRBV2; J: TRBJ1-1; size: once; DNA: TGTGCCAGCAGCGTCCAGGACACTGAAGCTTTCTTT; CDR3: CASSVQDTEAFF